The sequence of this T cell receptor (beta chain) was determined in a study of T cells in Graves' hyperthyroidism and ophthalmopathy (dated by TCRdb to between 2019 and 2020). With regard to the full study: Peripheral blood was sampled at the time of initial diagnosis, prior to any treatment. To identify distinguishing TCR V-J signatures, a discovery cohort of 90 to 100 patients was used, comprising 40 to 45 with Graves' ophthalmopathy and approximately 58 with stable Graves' hyperthyroidism. Whether ophthalmopathy could be predicted prospectively was tested in an independent validation cohort made up of roughly 19 hyperthyroidism patients plus 17 patients who later progressed to ophthalmopathy. For training and testing, the 100 or so patients in the discovery cohort were randomly divided in a 7:3 ratio. Thyroid tissue and blood T-cell repertoires from over 5 Graves' hyperthyroidism patients were also compared in the study. Once sampling was done, hyperthyroidism patients were given methimazole at a starting dose of 30 mg daily, whereas ophthalmopathy patients were given high-dose intravenous methylprednisolone. The paper reports TCR Vbeta CDR3 sequencing of over 130 peripheral blood samples: around 41 ophthalmopathy, under 85 hyperthyroidism and 17 progressor patients.

TCR beta CDR3 regions were amplified from RNA transcripts. For the first round of RT-PCR on the TCR CDR3, the HTBI primer set was used together with the Qiagen OneStep RT-PCR kit. A second multiplex PCR round built the libraries, followed by size selection and purification. The libraries were sequenced on an Illumina HiSeq2000 using paired-end 100 bp reads. The authors' analysis ran thus. SOAPnuke was used to process the raw data, removing reads that contained adapters or uncalled bases, had a mean Phred below 15, or lacked an exact match to the constant primer or identifier. High-quality paired reads were merged using COPE v1.2.5, and each unique nucleotide sequence was defined as a clonotype. Clonotypes were aligned to IMGT TRBV, TRBD and TRBJ reference segments using MiTCR v1.1. Only V-J combinations with frequency above 0.0001, covering approximately 99% of repertoires, were analysed. A TCS score was defined as the ratio between F50 (clonal expansion) and ExV (chaos), using BLOSUM62-based TCRdist between CDR3 peptides within each V-J. Welch's t-statistics and random forest reduced 450 to 600 V-J features to under 15, which were used in a naive Bayes classifier (R e1071). TCRdb reran the public reads through fastp at Q25 and MiXCR, keeping productive beta chains. Rows are unified per CDR3 protein, each entry keeping the most common DNA and genes. TCRdb's processing, not the authors', yielded these V and J calls. The sample table contains about 690,000 distinct CDR3 sequences; only one count was recorded for roughly 17% of them. The biggest ten clones account for 15% to 19% of the sample.

Remarks on this clonotype: The clone's antigen remains unknown. No base-level quality is on record; no much larger clone is a single base apart.

Taken from the germline V gene, the CDR1 and CDR2 loops are SGHAT and FQNNGV. Counted from cysteine to phenylalanine, this CDR3 has 17 amino acids. Here the CDR3 DNA is all that survives: 51 bases in frame from base 1. The germline V end is reduced by 4 bases and the J end by 4 bases; junction bases left unmatched: 13. General findings and caveats noted by the study authors: No statistical method was used to set the sample size in advance, and investigators knew the group allocation. Most expanded thyroid clonotypes (frequency above 0.001) were also detected in blood, a finding suggesting that blood repertoires may reflect thyroid immune responses. During validation, the model predicted progression to ophthalmopathy a median of approximately six months ahead of onset, with almost 71% sensitivity and under 85% specificity. In cross-validation, a model built on a 13 V-J signature told ophthalmopathy apart from stable hyperthyroidism with roughly 87% sensitivity and approximately 81% specificity, and in testing the same model reached 80%/75%.

Stable Graves' hyperthyroidism was defined as the absence of progression to ophthalmopathy over 18 months of follow-up. Hyperthyroidism patients were newly diagnosed, with disease duration under 2 months, and aged 18 to 65 years. The study excluded patients with uncontrolled infections, other autoimmune diseases, pregnancy or lactation. Clinical symptoms, serum thyroxine and TRAb, thyroid ultrasound, and orbital computed tomography formed the basis for the diagnoses. PBMCs were isolated from about 10 ml of fresh peripheral blood by Ficoll-Paque density gradient centrifugation. Trizol reagent was used to extract total RNA, and RNA quality was then checked on an Agilent 2100 Bioanalyzer.

The specimen was blood. The sequence joins TRBV11-2 to TRBJ2-7; a stretch of 10 junction bases matches TRBD1. The clonotype was recovered from a man aged 45-65 years with Graves' hyperthyroidism. In nucleotides, the sequence is TGTGCCAGCAGCTCCTTCAAAACATGGACAGGGGGTTACGAGCAGTACTTC. Translated, it gives CASSSFKTWTGGYEQYF.